This T cell receptor beta chain was identified in a study of control samples from healthy donors and cancer patients. Assay used: immunoSEQ multiplex PCR; TCRdb lists only in-frame clones, some missing. Counted here are some 130,000 clones, around nine tenths occurring once; the ten biggest clones make up 10% to 12%. The receptor comes from a man aged 30 to 39 in good health. Sequencing was done on a sample of blood.

The CDR3 is CAWSIGLAGAYEQFF. CDR3 DNA: TGTGCCTGGAGTATTGGACTAGCGGGAGCCTATGAGCAGTTCTTC. V gene TRBV30 combines with J gene TRBJ2-1, with 13 bases fitting TRBD2. CDR1 GTSNPN and CDR2 SVGIG come from the germline V gene (reference sequence). The CDR3 has 15 residues. J lost 8 bases, V lost 2 bases, and 6 bases had no gene match.